Presented here are 27 T cell receptor beta chains from one specimen sequenced in a study of T-cell reconstitution after alpha-beta-depleted transplantation in children. As it was prepared, the TCRbeta library received unique molecular identifiers. TCRdb re-derived calls from the PCR reads in MiXCR, one entry per CDR3 protein. The profile covers around 800,000 distinct CDR3 sequences, with 15% to 20% appearing a single time and approximately 5% taken by the ten largest. The specimen was PBMCs, mostly from graft donor cells, collected 360 days after TCRalphabeta/CD19-depleted stem cell transplant. The source is a male patient aged 5 to 17 who had a stem cell transplant for acute lymphoblastic leukemia, so the T cells may come from the graft donor.

The chain combines TRBV7-9 with TRBJ2-7, with D perhaps being TRBD1 or TRBD2 (5 bases each). Per the germline V gene, CDR1 is SEHNR and CDR2 is FQNEAQ (reference sequence). V lost 5 bases and J 3 bases, leaving 14 bases between the germline ends. The CDR3 runs to 14 residues. The chain's CDR3 is CASSPEGTGYEQYF. The CDR3 DNA follows: TGTGCCAGCAGCCCCGAAGGGACCGGCTACGAGCAGTACTTC. The full variable domain, with the rest looked up from reference TRBV7-9 and TRBJ2-7, is DTGVSQNPRHKITKRGQNVTFRCDPISEHNRLYWYRQTLGQGPEFLTYFQNEAQLEKSRLLSDRFSAERPKGSFSTLEIQRTEQGDSAMYLCASSPEGTGYEQYFGPGTRLTVT.

The sample holds a few counts of this clonotype. The chain combines TRBV11-2 with TRBJ2-7; D is perhaps TRBD1 (5 bases). The CDR3 sequence is 12 residues long. The germline gives CDR1 SGHAT, CDR2 FQNNGV. V was trimmed by 3 bases and J by 5 bases, leaving 8 bases between them. In nucleotides, the CDR3 is TGTGCCAGCAGCTTCTGGGGCCACGAGCAGTACTTC. Translated: CASSFWGHEQYF.

In this sample, this clonotype turned up many times. This rearrangement joins TRBV5-1 to TRBJ2-4; D may be TRBD2 (5 bases). The germline CDR1 and CDR2 sequences are SGHRS and YFSETQ. Trimming left V 0 bases short and J 15 bases short, with 16 bases between. The CDR3 runs to 13 residues. The CDR3 spells CASSLGGQSIRYF. CDR3 DNA: TGCGCCAGCAGCTTGGGAGGGCAGTCAATACGGTACTTC. The entire variable domain, with the rest obtained from reference TRBV5-1 and TRBJ2-4, is as follows: KAGVTQTPRYLIKTRGQQVTLSCSPISGHRSVSWYQQTPGQGLQFLFEYFSETQRNKGNFPGRFSGRQFSNSRSEMNVSTLELGDSALYLCASSLGGQSIRYFGAGTRLSVL.

This clonotype was counted only a few times. J is TRBJ2-1 and V is TRBV12-3 or TRBV12-4; 8 bases map to TRBD2. V dropped 7 bases and J dropped 3; count of bases not matched to a gene: 5. The CDR3 extends over 14 amino acids. The CDR3 protein is CASIIAGLYNEQFF. CDR3 DNA sequence: TGTGCCAGCATCATAGCGGGACTCTACAATGAGCAGTTCTTC.

This clonotype was counted many times. This chain uses TRBV9 with TRBJ2-7; D is possibly TRBD2 (6 bases). This CDR3 is 15 amino acids long. CDR1 SGDLS and CDR2 YYNGEE come from the germline V gene. Trimming cost V 0 bases and J 0 bases, with 10 bases left between them. The CDR3 bases are TGTGCCAGCAGCGTAGAAGGTAGCGGCTCCTACGAGCAGTACTTC. This codes for CASSVEGSGSYEQYF.

This clonotype showed up just a few times. The chain combines TRBV5-1 with TRBJ1-1; possibly TRBD1 for D (6 bases). Germline-derived CDR1 and CDR2 are SGHRS and YFSETQ. The CDR3 runs to 17 residues. With 2 bases removed from V and 1 base from J, the gap between germline ends came to 18 bases. The CDR3 sequence: CASSLSSQGNWNTEAFF. The DNA of the CDR3 is TGCGCCAGCAGCTTATCGTCACAGGGTAACTGGAACACTGAAGCTTTCTTT.

This chain uses TRBV20-1 with TRBJ2-7; a possible D gene is TRBD1 (6 bases). V was clipped by 6 bases and J by 3 bases, with 15 bases between them. The CDR3 totals 13 residues. From germline, CDR1 is DFQATT and CDR2 SNEGSKA (reference sequence). CDR3 sequence: CSAPETGSYEQYF. Written as DNA, the CDR3 is TGCAGTGCCCCTGAGACAGGAAGCTACGAGCAGTACTTC.

As for this clonotype: Without the conserved terminal phenylalanine or tryptophan, this CDR3 likely stems from a read error. This sequence joins TRBV12-3 or TRBV12-4 and TRBJ1-3, with a tentative D call TRBD1 (6 bases). The CDR3 spans 15 residues. Trimming stripped 10 bases from V and 0 bases from J, with 16 bases between. In DNA, the CDR3 is TGTGCCACCAAGACAGGACGACACTCTGGAAACACCATATATTAT. Its protein is CATKTGRHSGNTIYY.

The gene calls are TRBV6-5 and TRBJ2-7, with D hard to call. V lost 6 bases and J 0 bases, leaving 15 bases between the germline ends. This CDR3 region has 15 residues. Germline CDR1 reads MNHEY; CDR2 reads SVGAGI. Written as DNA, the CDR3 is TGTGCCAGCAGGTTAGACTCCAGGAGCTCCTACGAGCAGTACTTC. The encoded protein is CASRLDSRSSYEQYF.

This clonotype was observed a few times. The chain couples TRBV10-1 to TRBJ2-2; D remains ambiguous. The germline V and J ends were trimmed by 2 bases and 6 bases, with 10 bases remaining between them. CDR1 WNHNN and CDR2 SYGVQD come from the germline V gene (reference sequence). There are 14 residues in the CDR3. The CDR3 nucleotides are TGCGCCAGCAGTGAGCAGAGTCCCCCCGGGGAGCTGTTTTTT. It yields the protein CASSEQSPPGELFF.

In this sample, this clonotype turned up a few times. V usage is TRBV18 and J usage is TRBJ2-7; 8 positions agree with TRBD1. Germline V gene lookup returns CDR1 KGHSH and CDR2 LQKENI. There are 14 residues in the CDR3. V gave up 6 bases and J gave up 6 bases; unmatched junction bases: 10. CDR3 sequence reads: CASSARTGPFEQYF. The CDR3 DNA reads as TGTGCCAGCTCGGCCCGGACAGGGCCCTTCGAGCAGTACTTC.

This clonotype was recorded a few times. The gene calls are TRBV6-5 and TRBJ2-3; D perhaps matches TRBD2 (5 bases). Germline CDR1 and CDR2: MNHEY and SVGAGI. CDR3 length equals 14 residues. V was pared by 0 bases and J by 3 bases, with 7 bases between. CDR3 in amino acids: CASSYSRRTDTQYF. CDR3 sequence (DNA): TGTGCCAGCAGTTACTCAAGGAGGACAGATACGCAGTATTTT.

This clonotype was seen ten or more times. The J gene is TRBJ2-1, the V gene TRBV7-2; no clear D gene. The CDR3 loop spans 15 amino acids. Germline CDR1 SGHTA, CDR2 FQGNSA. The germline V and J ends were trimmed by 1 base and 0 bases, with 7 bases remaining between them. CDR3 in DNA: TGTGCCAGCAGCTTAGAACTTCTCTCCTACAATGAGCAGTTCTTC. It encodes CASSLELLSYNEQFF.

This clonotype was seen many times. This sequence joins TRBV4-2 and TRBJ1-5, with no clear D. Trimming pared 0 bases from V and 6 bases from J, leaving 9 bases between. In germline, CDR1 is LGHNA, CDR2 YNFKEQ. CDR3 length equals 14 residues. The CDR3 nucleotides are TGTGCCAGCAGCCAAGATTCCTGGGTTCAGCCCCAGCATTTT. Its translation is CASSQDSWVQPQHF.

Only a few counts were recorded for this clonotype. The chain recombines TRBV15 with TRBJ2-7, with 8 bases identical to TRBD1. This CDR3 is built from 14 residues. Germline V gives CDR1 LNHNV, CDR2 YYDKDF (reference sequence). Germline trimming cut 3 bases from V and 7 bases from J; bases unmatched to any gene: 8. For the CDR3, the DNA is TGTGCCACCAGCAGTACAGGGGGGCTAAAGGAGCAGTACTTC. It yields the protein CATSSTGGLKEQYF.

This clonotype was counted a few times. The chain couples TRBV5-1 to TRBJ2-7; unclear D gene. The V end was cut by 5 bases, the J end by 0 bases, with 9 bases between. This CDR3 comprises 13 residues. Germline V CDR1 and CDR2: SGHRS, YFSETQ. In DNA, the CDR3 is TGCGCCAGCAGACCGGATTACTCCTACGAGCAGTACTTC. It yields the protein CASRPDYSYEQYF. The entire variable domain, with the rest obtained from reference TRBV5-1 and TRBJ2-7, is as follows: KAGVTQTPRYLIKTRGQQVTLSCSPISGHRSVSWYQQTPGQGLQFLFEYFSETQRNKGNFPGRFSGRQFSNSRSEMNVSTLELGDSALYLCASRPDYSYEQYFGPGTRLTVT.

There are many counts of this clonotype. This chain links TRBV10-3 with TRBJ2-5, with D possibly being TRBD2 (5 bases). The V and J ends lost 5 bases and 2 bases respectively, with 21 bases between them. The germline gives CDR1 ENHRY, CDR2 SYGVKD. The CDR3 covers 17 residues. The CDR3, as DNA: TGTGCCATCAGTCGGACTGGCGGTGGGGTTCCACAAGAGACCCAGTACTTC. Its protein is CAISRTGGGVPQETQYF.

The chain couples TRBV12-3 or TRBV12-4 to TRBJ2-1, with D perhaps TRBD1 or TRBD2 (5 bases each). Trimming removed 3 bases from V and 1 base from J, with 10 bases in between. The CDR3 contains 15 residues. The CDR3 loop reads CASSLGVGSYNEQFF. In DNA, the CDR3 is TGTGCCAGCAGTTTGGGGGTCGGGTCCTACAATGAGCAGTTCTTC.

The chain is built from TRBV4-1 and TRBJ2-2; D is unclear. Trimming removed 4 bases from V and 1 base from J, with 10 bases in between. The V gene's germline CDR1 is MGHRA and CDR2 YSYEKL. The CDR3 consists of 15 residues. CDR3 DNA sequence: TGCGCCAGCAGCCGGAGTAATCAGAACACCGGGGAGCTGTTTTTT. This translates into CASSRSNQNTGELFF.

This sequence joins TRBV5-6 and TRBJ2-5; maybe TRBD2 (6 bases). Looked up from germline, CDR1 is SGHDT and CDR2 is YYEEEE. The CDR3 spans 17 residues. Between the trimmed V and J ends, which lost 0 bases and 2 bases, there was a span of 17 bases. This CDR3 is CASSLGTRDSLQETQYF. For the CDR3, the DNA is TGTGCCAGCAGCTTGGGTACGAGGGACTCCTTACAAGAGACCCAGTACTTC.

This chain links TRBV7-3 with TRBJ2-1; 10 positions agree with TRBD2. The length of the CDR3 is 16 residues. The V gene's germline CDR1 is SGHTA and CDR2 FQGTGA. The ends lost 1 base at V and 6 bases at J; junction bases unmatched: 6. In DNA form, the CDR3 reads TGTGCCAGCAGCTTAATGGTAGCGGGAGGCGGCAATGAGCAGTTCTTC. It codes for CASSLMVAGGGNEQFF.

Points on this clonotype: A much larger clone differs from this one at a single base, so this may be a read error. The chain links TRBV14 to TRBJ2-1; D perhaps matches TRBD2 (6 bases). Germline assignment: CDR1 SGHDN and CDR2 FVKESK. This CDR3 has 13 amino acids. CDR3 in amino acids: CASSRDSNNEQFF. In DNA form, the CDR3 reads TGTGCCAGCAGCCGGGACTCCAACAATGAGCAGTTCTTC.

The V call is TRBV5-1, the J call TRBJ2-2; D possibly corresponds to TRBD2 (5 bases). Germline CDR1 is SGHRS and CDR2 is YFSETQ. The V and J ends lost 7 bases and 0 bases respectively, with 22 bases between them. The CDR3 length is 18 residues. The CDR3 DNA reads as TGCGCCAGCGGCCCTAGAGCGCGGGCGTTCGCGAACACCGGGGAGCTGTTTTTT. Protein: CASGPRARAFANTGELFF.

This clonotype appeared many times. V usage is TRBV5-6 and J usage is TRBJ2-5; no reliable D call. CDR3 length equals 14 residues. In germline, CDR1 is SGHDT, CDR2 YYEEEE. V was shortened by 0 bases and J by 0 bases, with 6 bases between the two germline ends. CDR3 amino acids: CASSLGPDQETQYF. The CDR3 region has the DNA TGTGCCAGCAGCTTGGGTCCAGACCAAGAGACCCAGTACTTC.

This chain connects TRBV29-1 to TRBJ2-7, with 10 nucleotides matching TRBD1. Germline V gene lookup returns CDR1 SQVTM and CDR2 ANQGSEA. Losses at the gene ends were 6 bases for V and 6 bases for J; bases not matched to a gene: 11. This CDR3 comprises 14 residues. The chain's CDR3 is CSVGDRGVSREQYF. CDR3 nucleotides: TGCAGCGTAGGGGACAGGGGAGTGAGTCGCGAGCAGTACTTC.

This clonotype has just a few counts. CDR3: CASSANLGSNQPQHF. The CDR3 bases are TGCGCCAGCAGCGCGAACTTGGGGAGCAATCAGCCCCAGCATTTT. This chain joins TRBV5-1 and TRBJ1-5; D uncertain. CDR3 length equals 15 residues. Looked up from germline, CDR1 is SGHRS and CDR2 is YFSETQ. Between the trimmed V and J ends, which lost 4 bases and 1 base, there was a span of 12 bases.

This clonotype has only a few counts. V is TRBV12-3 or TRBV12-4 and J is TRBJ2-7; weak D call: TRBD1 (7 bases). The CDR3 consists of 14 residues. Trimming pared 6 bases from V and 3 bases from J, leaving 15 bases between. CDR3 protein: CASRPNQGGYEQYF. For the CDR3, the DNA is TGTGCCAGCAGACCGAATCAGGGGGGCTACGAGCAGTACTTC.